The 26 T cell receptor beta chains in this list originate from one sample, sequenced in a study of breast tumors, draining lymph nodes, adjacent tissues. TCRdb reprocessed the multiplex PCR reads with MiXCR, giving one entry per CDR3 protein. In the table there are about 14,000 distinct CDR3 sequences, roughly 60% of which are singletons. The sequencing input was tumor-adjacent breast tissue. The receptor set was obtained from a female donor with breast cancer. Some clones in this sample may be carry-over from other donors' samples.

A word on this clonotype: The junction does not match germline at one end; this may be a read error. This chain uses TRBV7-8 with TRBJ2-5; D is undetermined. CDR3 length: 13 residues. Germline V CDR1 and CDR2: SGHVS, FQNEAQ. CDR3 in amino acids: CASSDGLGETLYF. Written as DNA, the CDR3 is TGTGCCAGCAGCGACGGGTTAGGAGAGACCCTGTACTTC.

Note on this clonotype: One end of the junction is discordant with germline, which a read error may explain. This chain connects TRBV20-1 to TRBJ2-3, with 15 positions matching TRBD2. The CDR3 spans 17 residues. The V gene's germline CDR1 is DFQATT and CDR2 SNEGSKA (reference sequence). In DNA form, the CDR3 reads TGCAGTGTTAGAGATCCGGGACTAGCGGGAGGAATAGATACGCAGTATTTT. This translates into CSVRDPGLAGGIDTQYF.

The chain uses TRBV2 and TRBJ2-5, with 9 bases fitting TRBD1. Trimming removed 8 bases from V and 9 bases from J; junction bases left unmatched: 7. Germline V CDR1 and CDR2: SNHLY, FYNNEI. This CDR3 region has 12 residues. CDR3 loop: CASGGQGHSQYF. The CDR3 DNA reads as TGTGCCAGCGGGGGACAGGGCCATTCCCAGTACTTC.

The CDR3 DNA is TGTGCCAGCACCGTAGGGCCAACCACGGATACGCAGTATTTT. Translated, it gives CASTVGPTTDTQYF. The V call is TRBV7-9, the J call TRBJ2-3; unclear D gene. The CDR3 is 14 residues long. The V and J ends lost 7 bases and 6 bases respectively, with 17 bases between them. CDR1 SEHNR and CDR2 FQNEAQ come from the germline V gene (reference sequence). Full variable domain (outside the CDR3, taken from reference TRBV7-9 and TRBJ2-3): DTGVSQNPRHKITKRGQNVTFRCDPISEHNRLYWYRQTLGQGPEFLTYFQNEAQLEKSRLLSDRFSAERPKGSFSTLEIQRTEQGDSAMYLCASTVGPTTDTQYFGPGTRLTVL.

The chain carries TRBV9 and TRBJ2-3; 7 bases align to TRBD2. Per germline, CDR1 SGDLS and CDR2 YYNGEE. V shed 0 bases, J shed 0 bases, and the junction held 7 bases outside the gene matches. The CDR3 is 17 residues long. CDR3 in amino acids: CASSVGLAATSTDTQYF. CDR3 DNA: TGTGCCAGCAGCGTAGGCCTAGCGGCCACAAGCACAGATACGCAGTATTTT.

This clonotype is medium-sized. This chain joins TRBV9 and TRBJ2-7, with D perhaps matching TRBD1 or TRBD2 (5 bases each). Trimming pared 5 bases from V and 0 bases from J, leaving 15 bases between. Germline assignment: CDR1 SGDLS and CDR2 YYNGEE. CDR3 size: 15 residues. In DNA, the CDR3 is TGTGCCAGCAGTTTAGGGACCCAGAGCTCCTACGAGCAGTACTTC. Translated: CASSLGTQSSYEQYF.

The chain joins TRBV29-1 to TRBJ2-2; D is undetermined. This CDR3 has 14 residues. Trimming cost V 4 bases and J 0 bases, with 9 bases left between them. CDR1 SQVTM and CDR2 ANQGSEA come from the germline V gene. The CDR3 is CSVAPIANTGELFF. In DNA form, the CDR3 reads TGCAGCGTTGCCCCTATCGCGAACACCGGGGAGCTGTTTTTT.

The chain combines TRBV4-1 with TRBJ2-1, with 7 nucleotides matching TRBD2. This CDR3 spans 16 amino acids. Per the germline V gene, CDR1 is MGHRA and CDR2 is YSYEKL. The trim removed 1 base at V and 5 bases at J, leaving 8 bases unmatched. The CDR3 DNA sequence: TGCGCCAGCAGCCAAGGGCCAGCGGGAAATAACAATGAGCAGTTCTTC. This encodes CASSQGPAGNNNEQFF.

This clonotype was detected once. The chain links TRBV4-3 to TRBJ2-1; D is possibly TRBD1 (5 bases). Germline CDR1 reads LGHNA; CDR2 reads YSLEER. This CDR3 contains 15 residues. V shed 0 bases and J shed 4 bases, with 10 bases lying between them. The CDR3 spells CASSQDGNRYNEQFF. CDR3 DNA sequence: TGCGCCAGCAGCCAAGATGGAAACAGGTACAATGAGCAGTTCTTC.

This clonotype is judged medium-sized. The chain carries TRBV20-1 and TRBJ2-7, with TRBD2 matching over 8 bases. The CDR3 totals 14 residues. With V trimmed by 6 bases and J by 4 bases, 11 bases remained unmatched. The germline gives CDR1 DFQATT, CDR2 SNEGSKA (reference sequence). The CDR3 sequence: CSAYVASGSYEQYF. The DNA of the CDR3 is TGCAGTGCCTACGTGGCCAGCGGGAGTTACGAGCAGTACTTC.

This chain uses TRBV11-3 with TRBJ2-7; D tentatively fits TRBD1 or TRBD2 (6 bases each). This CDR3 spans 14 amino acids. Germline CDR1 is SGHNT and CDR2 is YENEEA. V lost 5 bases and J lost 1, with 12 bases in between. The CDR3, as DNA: TGTGCCAGCAGCCCACAGGGAGGATCCTACGAGCAGTACTTC. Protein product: CASSPQGGSYEQYF.

CDR3 loop: CSAESHSDHPYEQYF. As DNA, the CDR3 is TGCAGTGCCGAGTCTCACTCGGACCACCCCTACGAGCAGTACTTC. The V call is TRBV20-1, the J call TRBJ2-7, with unresolved D. The CDR3 consists of 15 residues. Germline values: CDR1 DFQATT, CDR2 SNEGSKA (reference sequence). Between the trimmed V and J ends, which lost 6 bases and 2 bases, there was a span of 20 bases.

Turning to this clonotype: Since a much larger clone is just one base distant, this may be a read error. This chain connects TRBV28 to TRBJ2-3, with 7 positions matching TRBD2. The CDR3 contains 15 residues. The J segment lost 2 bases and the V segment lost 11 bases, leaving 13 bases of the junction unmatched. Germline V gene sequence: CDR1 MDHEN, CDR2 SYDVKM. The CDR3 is CAGAGETIITDTQYF. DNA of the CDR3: TGTGCCGGCGCGGGGGAGACAATAATCACAGATACGCAGTATTTT. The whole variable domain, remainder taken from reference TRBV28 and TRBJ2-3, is DVKVTQSSRYLVKRTGEKVFLECVQDMDHENMFWYRQDPGLGLRLIYFSYDVKMKEKGDIPEGYSVSREKKERFSLILESASTNQTSMYLCAGAGETIITDTQYFGPGTRLTVL.

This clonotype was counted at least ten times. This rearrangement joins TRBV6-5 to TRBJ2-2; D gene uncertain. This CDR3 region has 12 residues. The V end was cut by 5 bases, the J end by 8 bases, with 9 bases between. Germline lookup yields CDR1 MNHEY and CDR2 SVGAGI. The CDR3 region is CASSRPEGELFF. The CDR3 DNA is TGTGCCAGCAGTCGCCCAGAGGGGGAGCTGTTTTTT.

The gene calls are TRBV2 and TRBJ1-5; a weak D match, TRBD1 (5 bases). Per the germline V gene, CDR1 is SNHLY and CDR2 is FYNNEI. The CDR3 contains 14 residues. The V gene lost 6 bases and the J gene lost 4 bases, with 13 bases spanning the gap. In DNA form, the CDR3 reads TGTGCCAGCAGGGGGGGACTCATGAATCAGCCCCAGCATTTT. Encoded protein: CASRGGLMNQPQHF. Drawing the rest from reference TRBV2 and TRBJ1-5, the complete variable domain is EPEVTQTPSHQVTQMGQEVILRCVPISNHLYFYWYRQILGQKVEFLVSFYNNEISEKSEIFDDQFSVERPDGSNFTLKIRSTKLEDSAMYFCASRGGLMNQPQHFGDGTRLSIL.

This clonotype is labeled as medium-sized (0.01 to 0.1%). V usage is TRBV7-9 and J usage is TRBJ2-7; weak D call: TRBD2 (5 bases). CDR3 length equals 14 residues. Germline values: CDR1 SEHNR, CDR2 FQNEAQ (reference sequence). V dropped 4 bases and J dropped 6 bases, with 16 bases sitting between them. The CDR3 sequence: CASSSDLRALEQYF. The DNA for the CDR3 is TGTGCCAGCAGCTCGGACTTACGAGCCCTCGAGCAGTACTTC.

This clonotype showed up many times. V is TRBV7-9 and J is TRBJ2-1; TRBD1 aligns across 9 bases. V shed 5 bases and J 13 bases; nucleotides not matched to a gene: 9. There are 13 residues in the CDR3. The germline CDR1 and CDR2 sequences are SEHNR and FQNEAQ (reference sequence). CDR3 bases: TGTGCCAGCAGCACAACAGGGGGCGGGATCCAGTTCTTC. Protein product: CASSTTGGGIQFF. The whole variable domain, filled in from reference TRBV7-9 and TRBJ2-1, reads DTGVSQNPRHKITKRGQNVTFRCDPISEHNRLYWYRQTLGQGPEFLTYFQNEAQLEKSRLLSDRFSAERPKGSFSTLEIQRTEQGDSAMYLCASSTTGGGIQFFGPGTRLTVL.

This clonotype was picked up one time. The CDR3 loop is CASTRVSGGASPYEQYF. The CDR3 coding sequence is TGTGCCAGCACTCGGGTGAGCGGGGGGGCGTCCCCCTACGAGCAGTACTTC. The chain has TRBV6-5 and TRBJ2-7, with TRBD2 identical over 10 bases. This CDR3 comprises 17 residues. Germline V gene lookup returns CDR1 MNHEY and CDR2 SVGAGI. J gave up 2 bases and V 7 bases, and 14 bases lay outside the gene matches.

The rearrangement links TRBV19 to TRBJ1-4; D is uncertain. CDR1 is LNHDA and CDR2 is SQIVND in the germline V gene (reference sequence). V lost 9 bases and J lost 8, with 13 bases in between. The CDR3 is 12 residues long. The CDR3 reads CASSLGIEKLFF. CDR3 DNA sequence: TGTGCCAGCAGCCTGGGTATAGAAAAACTGTTTTTT.

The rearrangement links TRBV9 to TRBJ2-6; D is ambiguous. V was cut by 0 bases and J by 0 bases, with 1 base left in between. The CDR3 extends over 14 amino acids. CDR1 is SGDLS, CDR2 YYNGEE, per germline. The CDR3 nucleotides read TGTGCCAGCAGCGTAGACTCTGGGGCCAACGTCCTGACTTTC. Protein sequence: CASSVDSGANVLTF.

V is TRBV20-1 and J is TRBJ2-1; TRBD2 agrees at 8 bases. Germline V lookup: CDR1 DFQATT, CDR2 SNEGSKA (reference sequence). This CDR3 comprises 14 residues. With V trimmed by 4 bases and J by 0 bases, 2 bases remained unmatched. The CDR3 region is CSAKLAASYNEQFF. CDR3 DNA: TGCAGTGCTAAACTAGCGGCCTCCTACAATGAGCAGTTCTTC.

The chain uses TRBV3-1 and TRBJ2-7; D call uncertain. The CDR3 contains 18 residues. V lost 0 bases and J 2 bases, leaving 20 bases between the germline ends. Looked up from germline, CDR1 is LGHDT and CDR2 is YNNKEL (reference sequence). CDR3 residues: CASSQDPRSSWSTYEQYF. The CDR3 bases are TGTGCCAGCAGCCAAGATCCCCGATCTAGTTGGAGCACCTACGAGCAGTACTTC.

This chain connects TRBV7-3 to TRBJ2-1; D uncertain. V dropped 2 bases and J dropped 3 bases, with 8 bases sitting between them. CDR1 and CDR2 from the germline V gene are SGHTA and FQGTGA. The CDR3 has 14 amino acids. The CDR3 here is CASSLWGGYNEQFF. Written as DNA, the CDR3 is TGTGCCAGCAGCTTATGGGGTGGCTACAATGAGCAGTTCTTC.

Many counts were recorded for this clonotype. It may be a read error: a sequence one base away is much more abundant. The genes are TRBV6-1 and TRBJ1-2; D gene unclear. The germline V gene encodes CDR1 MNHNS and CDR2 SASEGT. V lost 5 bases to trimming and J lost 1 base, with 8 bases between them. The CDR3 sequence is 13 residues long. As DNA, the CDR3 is TGTGCCAGCAGTCCCACAGATAACTATGGCTACACCTTC. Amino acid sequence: CASSPTDNYGYTF.

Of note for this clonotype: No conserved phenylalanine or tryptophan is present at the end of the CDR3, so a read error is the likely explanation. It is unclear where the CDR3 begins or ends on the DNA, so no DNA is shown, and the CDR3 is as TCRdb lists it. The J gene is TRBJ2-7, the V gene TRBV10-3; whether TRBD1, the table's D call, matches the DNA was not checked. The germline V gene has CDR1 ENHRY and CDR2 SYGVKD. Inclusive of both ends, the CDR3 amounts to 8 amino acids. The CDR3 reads CVTQGSTI.

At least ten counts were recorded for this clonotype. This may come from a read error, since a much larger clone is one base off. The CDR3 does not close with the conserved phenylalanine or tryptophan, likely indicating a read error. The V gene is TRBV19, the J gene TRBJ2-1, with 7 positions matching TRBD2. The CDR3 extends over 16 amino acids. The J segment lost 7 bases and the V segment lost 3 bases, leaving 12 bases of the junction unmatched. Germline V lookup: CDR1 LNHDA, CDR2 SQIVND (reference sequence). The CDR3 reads CASSIKGALGGNEQFS. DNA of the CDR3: TGTGCCAGTAGTATTAAAGGAGCGCTCGGGGGGAATGAGCAGTTCTCC.